This T cell receptor (beta chain) was observed in a study of T cells after posttransplantation cyclophosphamide (dated by TCRdb to the mid-2010s). Broadly, across the study: The study tracked T cell repertoire reconstitution by TRB sequencing after myeloablative bone marrow transplantation using posttransplantation cyclophosphamide as GVHD prophylaxis. Because TRA and TRB clonality correlated tightly in roughly nine samples, the subsequent TCR analyses were limited to TRB only. Blood from all 35 or so PTCy patients with 1-year posttransplant specimens was subjected to TRB sequencing. Antigen receptor sequencing was done on samples from 35 PTCy-treated patients and from approximately 15 related bone marrow donors of those patients. Public TRB sequences were compared against a database of over 3,600 sequences linked to responses to pathogens, tumor antigens, self-antigens and alloantigens. Up to roughly 3 additional blood samples from 2 to 5.2 years after transplant were also TRB-sequenced in 3 patients, as was pretransplant blood from a handful of patients.

This clone was seen many times. The antigen it recognizes is unknown. There are no base qualities to consult, and no much larger clone falls within one base. On the day of marrow donation, related bone marrow donors gave peripheral blood samples. Peripheral blood and bone marrow mononuclear cells were isolated by Ficoll-Hypaque density centrifugation and cryopreserved. Genomic DNA was used for TRB sequencing, which was performed with the immunoSEQ assay at survey resolution or with the hsTCRB kit. The source study handled its data this way. Initial read processing used immunoSEQ software, and repertoire analyses used the LymphoSeq R package. Clonality was computed as 1 minus normalized Shannon entropy; Gini coefficient was also calculated for each TRB dataset. To infer phenotypes in unsorted samples, TRB sequences from sorted subsets of the recipient or donor were mapped onto unsorted samples from the same recipient. The table comes from immuneACCESS by way of TCRdb, which keeps in-frame sequences with V and J called. Part of the clones is missing from these tables; in studies checked, under half for an unresolved V gene and the rest for unknown reasons. Clone size and the V and J calls come from that table; the DNA yielded D and trimming. The sample counts approximately 39,000 clones, each observed more than once. Together, the top ten hold over 2% of the sample.

Overall study results and their limits: Across about 49 patients, TRB clonality was highly associated with recipient CMV seropositivity and CMV reactivation, and PTCy diversity was similar to diversity in CNI/methotrexate controls. The TRB repertoires of T cells infiltrating skin or the GI tract showed only limited overlap with the TRB repertoires found in blood. At 1-2 months, donor-recipient similarity was low but rose over the first year, and the later blood repertoires were often dominated by donor CD8+ memory clones.

The CDR3 holds 13 amino acids from the cysteine to the phenylalanine. The kept DNA is CDR3 alone, 39 bases in frame from the first base. The junction shows trimming of 5 bases on V and 2 bases on J, plus 8 bases between the germline ends. According to the germline V gene, CDR1 reads SGHAT and CDR2 reads FQNNGV. Recombination joined TRBV11-2 with TRBJ2-3, and perhaps TRBD2 as D gene, on 5 matching bases. Input material: PBMCs. The receptor was isolated from a man between 50 and 59 years old in good health, CMV-negative, and a related stem cell transplant donor. The DNA reads TGTGCCAGCAGCAGACTACACACAGATACGCAGTATTTT. It codes for CASSRLHTDTQYF.